The rows below give T cell receptor beta chains drawn from one sample of a study of blood T cells in healthy people across ages. Each CDR3 protein gets one entry after TCRdb re-called the 5' RACE reads with MiXCR. The repertoire holds around 2 million distinct CDR3 sequences, with roughly 43% as singletons. The sequenced sample was blood. The receptors shown here come from a human donor in good health. CDR3s include the opening cysteine and the closing phenylalanine or tryptophan. The order of the fields is V gene, J gene, clone size, D gene, CDR3 DNA, CDR3 protein. A D gene is named only where the DNA matches it firmly. Rows give clone size only sometimes, using once, few, many, or a class for an expanded clone.

v_gene: TRBV7-9; j_gene: TRBJ2-1; abundance: NA; d_gene: NA; CDR3nt: TGTGCCAGCAGCTTCAGGGGCCACTACTACGAGCAGTTCTTC; CDR3aa: CASSFRGHYYEQFF
v_gene: TRBV20-1; j_gene: TRBJ2-4; abundance: NA; d_gene: TRBD2; CDR3nt: TGCAGTGCTAGACTAACACTAGCGGGGGCCGCCAAAAACATTCAGTACTTC; CDR3aa: CSARLTLAGAAKNIQYF
v_gene: TRBV4-2; j_gene: TRBJ2-1; abundance: NA; d_gene: NA; CDR3nt: TGTGCCAGCAGCCAAGAGGTCAGCGACAGAGCTACAACCGGGGAGTTCTTC; CDR3aa: CASSQEVSDRATTGEFF
v_gene: TRBV4-2; j_gene: TRBJ2-1; abundance: NA; d_gene: TRBD2; CDR3nt: TGTGCCAGCAGCCAAGGGGTACTAGCGGGGCCCACCCCCCACAATGAGCAGTTCTTC; CDR3aa: CASSQGVLAGPTPHNEQFF
v_gene: TRBV11-3; j_gene: TRBJ2-1; abundance: NA; d_gene: NA; CDR3nt: TGTGCCAGCAGCTTAGATTTGGGGCCGGCTAACAATGAGCAGTTCTTC; CDR3aa: CASSLDLGPANNEQFF
v_gene: TRBV6-5; j_gene: TRBJ1-1; abundance: NA; d_gene: TRBD1; CDR3nt: TGTGCCAGCAGTCCCGAACAGGGGTTAAGAGCTTTCTTT; CDR3aa: CASSPEQGLRAFF
v_gene: TRBV20-1; j_gene: TRBJ1-2; abundance: few; d_gene: NA; CDR3nt: TGCAGTGTGGCGGGACAAAAACCCCATGGCTACACCTTC; CDR3aa: CSVAGQKPHGYTF
v_gene: TRBV20-1; j_gene: TRBJ2-3; abundance: NA; d_gene: TRBD2; CDR3nt: TGCAGTGCAACACCCACTAGCGGGGTTAGCACAGATACGCAGTATTTT; CDR3aa: CSATPTSGVSTDTQYF
v_gene: TRBV4-2; j_gene: TRBJ1-1; abundance: NA; d_gene: NA; CDR3nt: TGTGCCAGCAGCCTCCGGACCTACAGGGACTCTTCACTAGAAGCTTTCTTT; CDR3aa: CASSLRTYRDSSLEAFF
v_gene: TRBV11-3; j_gene: TRBJ2-1; abundance: NA; d_gene: TRBD2; CDR3nt: TGTGCCAGCAGCCCCCAAGCGGGGGCCCTCTACAATGAGCAGTTCTTC; CDR3aa: CASSPQAGALYNEQFF
v_gene: TRBV4-3; j_gene: TRBJ1-4; abundance: few; d_gene: TRBD1; CDR3nt: TGCGCCAGCAGCCAAGGGGGACAGGGTTTTAGGGGAGAAAAACTGTTTTTT; CDR3aa: CASSQGGQGFRGEKLFF
v_gene: TRBV18; j_gene: TRBJ2-4; abundance: NA; d_gene: NA; CDR3nt: TGTGCCAGCTCACCACCGTGGCAGCCGGACGTTGGGTACTTC; CDR3aa: CASSPPWQPDVGYF
v_gene: TRBV2; j_gene: TRBJ2-3; abundance: many; d_gene: TRBD1; CDR3nt: TGTGCCAGCAGTATCACGAAGACAGGGGGCATAACAGATACGCAGTATTTT; CDR3aa: CASSITKTGGITDTQYF
v_gene: TRBV28; j_gene: TRBJ2-7; abundance: NA; d_gene: TRBD1; CDR3nt: TGTGCCAGCGAGACAGGGGGCCTCTCCTACGAGCAGTACTTC; CDR3aa: CASETGGLSYEQYF
v_gene: TRBV6-6; j_gene: TRBJ1-1; abundance: few; d_gene: NA; CDR3nt: TGTGCCAGCGGGAATGCTTTCTTT; CDR3aa: CASGNAFF
v_gene: TRBV7-9; j_gene: TRBJ2-7; abundance: NA; d_gene: NA; CDR3nt: TGTGCCAGCAGCCCACCTCGGTCCTACGGGCAGTACTTC; CDR3aa: CASSPPRSYGQYF
v_gene: TRBV12-3/TRBV12-4; j_gene: TRBJ1-2; abundance: few; d_gene: NA; CDR3nt: TGTGCCAGCAGAAAGAATCTCTATGGCTACACCTTC; CDR3aa: CASRKNLYGYTF
v_gene: TRBV29-1; j_gene: TRBJ2-5; abundance: NA; d_gene: NA; CDR3nt: TGTAGCGTTTGGAGGGGGGGGGCGAGAGAGACCCAGTACTTC; CDR3aa: CSVWRGGARETQYF
v_gene: TRBV4-1; j_gene: TRBJ2-6; abundance: NA; d_gene: NA; CDR3nt: TGCGCCAGCAGCCAACTAACCCCGACAGGTTCGAGCTCTGGGGCCAACGTCCTGACTTTC; CDR3aa: CASSQLTPTGSSSGANVLTF
v_gene: TRBV29-1; j_gene: TRBJ2-3; abundance: NA; d_gene: NA; CDR3nt: TGCAGCGTTTCCGGACGGACCACAGATACGCAGTATTTT; CDR3aa: CSVSGRTTDTQYF
v_gene: TRBV7-9; j_gene: TRBJ2-7; abundance: NA; d_gene: NA; CDR3nt: TGTGCCAGCAGCCTCAGGGGCGAGAAGGGAACCTACGAGCAGTACTTC; CDR3aa: CASSLRGEKGTYEQYF
v_gene: TRBV10-3; j_gene: TRBJ1-2; abundance: few; d_gene: NA; CDR3nt: TGTGCCATCAGTGAGCTGCAGGGCCGAGGCGGCTACACCTTC; CDR3aa: CAISELQGRGGYTF
v_gene: TRBV27; j_gene: TRBJ1-5; abundance: few; d_gene: NA; CDR3nt: TGTGCCAGCAGTTTATCGATCGGGGAGCCCCAGCATTTT; CDR3aa: CASSLSIGEPQHF
v_gene: TRBV20-1; j_gene: TRBJ2-1; abundance: NA; d_gene: NA; CDR3nt: TGCAGTGCTAGAGATATGTTAGGAATCGATGAGCAGTTCTTC; CDR3aa: CSARDMLGIDEQFF
v_gene: TRBV12-3/TRBV12-4; j_gene: TRBJ2-5; abundance: few; d_gene: NA; CDR3nt: TGTGCCAGCAGTTTTTCGTGGGGCCGGGAGACCCAGTACTTC; CDR3aa: CASSFSWGRETQYF
v_gene: TRBV20-1; j_gene: TRBJ1-2; abundance: few; d_gene: NA; CDR3nt: TGCAGTGCTAGTCCAGGATGGCGTGGCTACACCTTC; CDR3aa: CSASPGWRGYTF
v_gene: TRBV4-1; j_gene: TRBJ2-5; abundance: NA; d_gene: NA; CDR3nt: TGCGCCAGCAGTCTCGACAGGGCGGGGGAAGAGACCCAGTACTTC; CDR3aa: CASSLDRAGEETQYF
v_gene: TRBV7-9; j_gene: TRBJ2-7; abundance: NA; d_gene: NA; CDR3nt: TGTGCCAGCAGCTTCCCGACAGTACCCTACGAGCAGTACTTC; CDR3aa: CASSFPTVPYEQYF
v_gene: TRBV20-1; j_gene: TRBJ2-1; abundance: NA; d_gene: NA; CDR3nt: TGCAGTGCTAGGTGCGGTTCTTCCTACAATGAGCAGTTCTTC; CDR3aa: CSARCGSSYNEQFF
v_gene: TRBV7-2; j_gene: TRBJ2-7; abundance: few; d_gene: NA; CDR3nt: TGTGCCAGCAGCTTAGATAAAGGACAGTCCTACGAGCAGTACTTC; CDR3aa: CASSLDKGQSYEQYF
v_gene: TRBV12-3/TRBV12-4; j_gene: TRBJ1-2; abundance: NA; d_gene: NA; CDR3nt: TGTGCCAGCAGTTTCGGGGATATCTATGGCTACACCTTC; CDR3aa: CASSFGDIYGYTF
v_gene: TRBV7-9; j_gene: TRBJ1-4; abundance: few; d_gene: NA; CDR3nt: TGTGCCGCCGCCGGGACGGGTAATGAAAAACTGTTTTTT; CDR3aa: CAAAGTGNEKLFF
v_gene: TRBV29-1; j_gene: TRBJ2-7; abundance: few; d_gene: TRBD2; CDR3nt: TGCAGCGTTGAAAGACTAGCGGATACCTACGAGCAGTACTTC; CDR3aa: CSVERLADTYEQYF
v_gene: TRBV5-1; j_gene: TRBJ1-2; abundance: few; d_gene: NA; CDR3nt: TGCGCCAGCAGCTTGGGTTCAGGGAACCGTCAGGATGGCTACACCTTC; CDR3aa: CASSLGSGNRQDGYTF